One sample yielded the 21 T cell receptor beta chains listed below, sequenced in a study of shared clonotypes between healthy human individuals. This table comes from immunoSEQ multiplex PCR, and its TCRdb copy is limited to in-frame clones, with some not included. This sample yields about 480,000 clones, of which 79% are seen a single time; over 10% belongs to the top ten. The material sequenced was PBMCs. These receptors were collected from a woman in her thirties or forties in good health. Some clones in this sample may be carry-over from other donors' samples.

This chain connects TRBV20-1 to TRBJ2-3; D is unclear. The CDR3 has 11 amino acids. The germline CDR1 and CDR2 sequences are DFQATT and SNEGSKA (reference sequence). This CDR3 is CSGHILDTQYF. Here the CDR3 DNA reads TGCAGCGGCCATATCCTAGATACGCAGTATTTT.

CDR3 residues: CASKIVAGGGGELFF. The CDR3 nucleotides read TGTGCCAGCAAAATCGTAGCGGGAGGAGGAGGGGAGCTGTTTTTT. The V and J genes are TRBV4-2 and TRBJ2-2; 10 positions agree with TRBD2. CDR1 and CDR2 from the germline V gene are LGHNA and YNFKEQ. The CDR3 covers 15 residues. The junction had 10 bases not matched to a gene; V was cut back by 7 bases and J by 8 bases.

The genes are TRBV9 and TRBJ1-4, with D possibly TRBD1 on 5 matching bases. Trimming removed 2 bases at V and 10 bases at J, with 12 bases between. The CDR3 is 13 amino acids. Per germline, CDR1 SGDLS and CDR2 YYNGEE. CDR3 sequence: CASSVLGGGKLFF. The CDR3 coding sequence is TGTGCCAGCAGCGTCCTGGGCGGGGGAAAACTGTTTTTT.

This chain uses TRBV30 with TRBJ2-3, with 8 bases lining up with TRBD2. Per the germline V gene, CDR1 is GTSNPN and CDR2 is SVGIG (reference sequence). The trim removed 2 bases at V and 5 bases at J, leaving 0 bases unmatched. The CDR3 sequence is 12 residues long. The CDR3 here is CAWSSGGDTQYF. CDR3 nucleotide sequence: TGTGCCTGGAGTAGCGGGGGAGATACGCAGTATTTT.

This clone was seen more than once but under ten times. This sequence joins TRBV9 and TRBJ2-2; D may be TRBD1 or TRBD2 (5 bases each). Trimming stripped 3 bases from V and 5 bases from J, with 8 bases between. CDR1 is SGDLS, CDR2 YYNGEE, per germline. The CDR3 consists of 13 residues. CDR3 in amino acids: CASSGGDTGELFF. CDR3 in DNA: TGTGCCAGCAGCGGAGGGGATACCGGGGAGCTGTTTTTT.

The chain carries TRBV27 and TRBJ2-7, with D perhaps TRBD2 (6 bases). The CDR3 spans 16 residues. The germline CDR1 and CDR2 sequences are MNHEY and SMNVEV (reference sequence). Between the trimmed V and J ends, which lost 5 bases and 3 bases, there was a span of 20 bases. The CDR3 region has the DNA TGTGCCAGCAGTGGGTCTCCCCGGGGGATGAGCTACGAGCAGTACTTC. Protein: CASSGSPRGMSYEQYF.

V usage is TRBV25-1 and J usage is TRBJ2-1; TRBD1 matches at 7 bases. Germline V lookup: CDR1 MGHDK, CDR2 SYGVNS. V shed 6 bases and J 4 bases; nucleotides not matched to a gene: 12. CDR3 length: 16 amino acids. CDR3 bases: TGTGCCAGCAGCCCGAGGGGGACAGCGGTTTACAATGAGCAGTTCTTC. It specifies CASSPRGTAVYNEQFF.

This clone was observed a few times. The chain employs TRBV7-2 and TRBJ1-2, with D possibly matching TRBD1 (6 bases). CDR1 is SGHTA, CDR2 FQGNSA, per germline. V was cut by 5 bases and J by 8 bases, with 18 bases left in between. This CDR3 is built from 14 residues. CDR3 nucleotides: TGTGCCAGCAGCCCGTACCAGGGGTTCAGAGGCTACACCTTC. It is translated as CASSPYQGFRGYTF.

V gene TRBV9 combines with J gene TRBJ2-5; the match to TRBD2 covers 12 bases. Trimming removed 0 bases from V and 0 bases from J; junction bases left unmatched: 9. This CDR3 has 19 amino acids. Germline V gene sequence: CDR1 SGDLS, CDR2 YYNGEE. CDR3 sequence (DNA): TGTGCCAGCAGCGTAGGACTAGCGGGAGTATCTGCCGACCAAGAGACCCAGTACTTC. This gives the protein CASSVGLAGVSADQETQYF.

The CDR3 here is CASTPSGSLFGELFF. In DNA, the CDR3 is TGTGCCAGCACACCTAGCGGGAGTCTTTTCGGGGAGCTGTTTTTT. The gene calls are TRBV9 and TRBJ2-2; 10 positions match TRBD2. CDR3 length: 15 amino acids. With 6 bases clipped from V and 7 bases from J, the junction kept 9 bases outside the gene matches. Germline V lookup: CDR1 SGDLS, CDR2 YYNGEE.

The chain joins TRBV10-3 to TRBJ2-5; 8 bases align to TRBD2. V shed 6 bases, J shed 5 bases, and the junction held 5 bases outside the gene matches. The CDR3 extends over 13 amino acids. CDR1 and CDR2 (germline): ENHRY, SYGVKD. CDR3 loop: CAIRSGRQETQYF. Written as DNA, the CDR3 is TGTGCCATCAGGAGCGGGAGACAGGAGACCCAGTACTTC.

The J gene is TRBJ2-3, the V gene TRBV11-2, with D perhaps given as TRBD1 or TRBD2 (7 bases each). Looked up from germline, CDR1 is SGHAT and CDR2 is FQNNGV. The CDR3 has 16 residues. With 5 bases removed from V and 6 bases from J, the gap between germline ends came to 21 bases. CDR3 bases: TGTGCCAGCAGCAGCAGACAGGGAGGGAGGTTGGATACGCAGTATTTT. It encodes CASSSRQGGRLDTQYF.

The chain joins TRBV7-2 to TRBJ2-7, with D perhaps assigned TRBD1 or TRBD2 (6 bases each). CDR1 and CDR2 (germline): SGHTA, FQGNSA. V was cut by 1 base and J by 3 bases, with 13 bases left in between. The CDR3 has 15 amino acids. CDR3 protein: CASSLGGAGSYEQYF. Written as DNA, the CDR3 is TGTGCCAGCAGCTTAGGGGGGGCAGGTAGCTACGAGCAGTACTTC.

This sequence joins TRBV6-1 and TRBJ2-7, with D uncertain. Trimming stripped 4 bases from V and 3 bases from J, with 10 bases between. Germline V CDR1 and CDR2: MNHNS, SASEGT. The CDR3 is made up of 13 amino acids. CDR3 sequence: CASSVGRNYEQYF. The CDR3 coding sequence is TGTGCCAGCAGTGTGGGTCGGAACTACGAGCAGTACTTC.

The chain joins TRBV2 to TRBJ2-7; no firm D call. The CDR3 has 11 amino acids. Trimming took 7 bases from V and 3 from J, leaving 7 bases between them. Germline V gene lookup returns CDR1 SNHLY and CDR2 FYNNEI. This chain's CDR3 is CASTRSYEQYF. DNA for the CDR3: TGTGCCAGCACCCGGAGCTACGAGCAGTACTTC. Full variable domain (rest looked up from reference TRBV2 and TRBJ2-7): EPEVTQTPSHQVTQMGQEVILRCVPISNHLYFYWYRQILGQKVEFLVSFYNNEISEKSEIFDDQFSVERPDGSNFTLKIRSTKLEDSAMYFCASTRSYEQYFGPGTRLTVT.

The CDR3 DNA reads as TGTGCCAGCAGTGAACAGTATAATTCACCCCTCCACTTT. Protein: CASSEQYNSPLHF. The chain couples TRBV6-4 to TRBJ1-6; D unresolved. V was shortened by 3 bases and J by 4 bases, with 4 bases between the two germline ends. Germline V gene sequence: CDR1 MRHNA, CDR2 SNTAGT. CDR3 length: 13 amino acids.

The chain's CDR3 is CASSLQGSSGGGPLYEQYF. CDR3 sequence (DNA): TGTGCCAGCAGCTTACAAGGTTCGTCGGGGGGAGGCCCACTCTACGAGCAGTACTTC. V gene TRBV7-2 combines with J gene TRBJ2-7; TRBD2 agrees at 7 bases. The V gene end was trimmed by 2 bases and the J gene end by 3 bases; junction bases not matched to a gene: 19. The CDR3 runs 19 residues. Germline lookup yields CDR1 SGHTA and CDR2 FQGNSA. Supplemented by reference TRBV7-2 and TRBJ2-7, the full variable domain reads GAGVSQSPSNKVTEKGKDVELRCDPISGHTALYWYRQSLGQGLEFLIYFQGNSAPDKSGLPSDRFSAERTGGSVSTLTIQRTQQEDSAVYLCASSLQGSSGGGPLYEQYFGPGTRLTVT.

Concerning this clone itself: Other nucleotide sequences from this sample produce the same CDR3. The chain employs TRBV9 and TRBJ2-3, with TRBD2 matching over 13 bases. Trimming removed 4 bases from V and 3 bases from J; junction bases left unmatched: 5. This CDR3 has 16 residues. The germline V gene has CDR1 SGDLS and CDR2 YYNGEE. CDR3 in DNA: TGTGCCAGCAGCTCTCGGACTAGCGGGAGAACAGATACGCAGTATTTT. This gives the protein CASSSRTSGRTDTQYF.

The chain recombines TRBV27 with TRBJ1-5, with TRBD1 matching over 9 bases. V gave up 6 bases and J gave up 7 bases; unmatched junction bases: 10. This CDR3 is 15 amino acids long. Germline CDR1 reads MNHEY; CDR2 reads SMNVEV (reference sequence). The CDR3 nucleotides are TGTGCCAGCAGCACCCGGACAGGGGAGAGCCAGCCCCAGCATTTT. This gives the protein CASSTRTGESQPQHF.

This clone was recorded only once. A much bigger clone sits one base away, suggesting this may be a read error. The genes are TRBV5-1 and TRBJ1-3; 10 nucleotides match TRBD1. The CDR3 runs 16 residues. The germline CDR1 and CDR2 sequences are SGHRS and YFSETQ. CDR3 bases: TGCGTCAGCAGCTCGACCGGGACAGGGGAAGGAAACACCATATATTTT. This translates into CVSSSTGTGEGNTIYF.

The CDR3 protein is CASGAVSNTEAFF. The CDR3 nucleotides are TGTGCCAGCGGTGCAGTATCTAACACTGAAGCTTTCTTT. The chain couples TRBV6-6 to TRBJ1-1, with D unresolved. CDR1 is MNHNY and CDR2 is SVGAGI in the germline V gene (reference sequence). The V and J ends lost 8 bases and 2 bases respectively, with 12 bases between them. The CDR3 runs 13 residues.